Included here is one T cell receptor beta chain sequence, with context. No antigen is known for it. Within one base of it there is no much larger clone, and no base qualities were kept. The data were obtained in a study of T cell changes during pregnancy in multiple sclerosis (dated by TCRdb to between 2018 and 2021). At the level of the whole study: The study looked at changes in the T cell repertoire across pregnancy in women with multiple sclerosis.

To prepare the library, the immunoSEQ multiplex PCR assay was applied. As stored in TCRdb, this immuneACCESS dataset retains in-frame rearrangements with V and J assigned. A fraction of the clones does not appear; measured against another copy, unresolved V genes explain less than half of the discrepancy, and the remainder lacks a known reason. The sample table shows about 70,000 clones, and 85% to 95% are seen once. Around 2.3% of the sample lies in the top ten. The CDR3 covers 17 residues, taking in both the cysteine and the phenylalanine. Of all the DNA, just the CDR3 is kept, 51 bases in frame from base 1. For CDR1 and CDR2, the germline V gene lists SGHVS and FQNEAQ. V lost 5 bases and J lost 8 bases, and the count of bases not matched to a germline gene is 17.

The chain is assembled from TRBV7-8 and TRBJ2-1; a stretch of 8 junction bases matches TRBD2. The clonotype was recovered from a female donor with multiple sclerosis, enrolled in a pregnancy study. The material was peripheral blood, obtained before pregnancy. The CDR3 reads CASSLPSIAGIYDEQFF. The nucleotide sequence is TGTGCCAGCAGCCTGCCCTCTATAGCGGGAATTTACGATGAGCAGTTCTTC.